The next 17 T cell receptor beta chains were all read from a single sample in a study of CD8 T cells in Susac syndrome. RNA, at about 0.45 to 1 ug, was reverse transcribed with random hexamers. TCRdb ran MiXCR on the immunoSEQ multiplex PCR reads and lists one entry per CDR3 protein. The table has 400,000 or so distinct CDR3 sequences, 85% seen once; the top ten hold under 0.15%. Sequences were obtained from CD8+ T cells from PBMCs. These receptors all come from a human donor with multiple sclerosis.

This clonotype appeared a few times. The chain recombines TRBV27 with TRBJ2-7; no clear D. CDR3 length equals 14 residues. V gave up 3 bases and J gave up 4 bases, with 13 bases separating them. CDR1 is MNHEY, CDR2 SMNVEV, per germline (reference sequence). The CDR3 region has the DNA TGTGCCAGCAGTTTTCGCCTAGACCGGTACGAGCAGTACTTC. The encoded protein is CASSFRLDRYEQYF.

The chain carries TRBV7-6 and TRBJ2-7; TRBD1 is a possible D gene (6 bases). With 3 bases removed from V and 3 bases from J, the gap between germline ends came to 15 bases. This CDR3 has 15 residues. Germline assignment: CDR1 SGHVS and CDR2 FNYEAQ. The CDR3 here is CASSFGAGAFYEQYF. CDR3 coding DNA: TGTGCCAGCAGCTTCGGGGCAGGGGCATTCTACGAGCAGTACTTC.

This clonotype turned up a few times. The chain is built from TRBV5-1 and TRBJ2-7; tentatively, D is TRBD2 (6 bases). The CDR3 has 12 amino acids. Germline CDR1 SGHRS, CDR2 YFSETQ. V dropped 5 bases and J dropped 12 bases, with 18 bases sitting between them. CDR3 nucleotide sequence: TGCGCCAGCAGAAAGGACCGTACCGGGAGGTACTTC. Amino acids: CASRKDRTGRYF.

This rearrangement joins TRBV9 to TRBJ2-1; D assignment may be TRBD1 or TRBD2 (5 bases each). Between the trimmed V and J ends, which lost 0 bases and 4 bases, there was a span of 17 bases. The CDR3 loop spans 17 amino acids. Per germline, CDR1 SGDLS and CDR2 YYNGEE. For the CDR3, the DNA is TGTGCCAGCAGCGTAGAGTGGTTACGGGGCCAATACAATGAGCAGTTCTTC. This gives the protein CASSVEWLRGQYNEQFF. The whole variable domain, filled in from reference TRBV9 and TRBJ2-1, reads DSGVTQTPKHLITATGQRVTLRCSPRSGDLSVYWYQQSLDQGLQFLIQYYNGEERAKGNILERFSAQQFPDLHSELNLSSLELGDSALYFCASSVEWLRGQYNEQFFGPGTRLTVL.

This chain links TRBV4-2 with TRBJ1-6; 8 bases fit TRBD1. The CDR3 consists of 17 residues. Germline V lookup: CDR1 LGHNA, CDR2 YNFKEQ. Trimming took 0 bases from V and 7 from J; bases not matched to a gene: 8. The CDR3 region is CASSQEAGRGLNSPLHF. The CDR3 DNA reads as TGTGCCAGCAGCCAAGAAGCGGGCAGGGGGCTCAATTCACCCCTCCACTTT.

The chain combines TRBV4-1 with TRBJ1-5, with D possibly being TRBD1 (6 bases). Germline V gene lookup returns CDR1 MGHRA and CDR2 YSYEKL. V lost 3 bases, J lost 3 bases, and 12 bases lay in between. This CDR3 spans 15 amino acids. The chain's CDR3 is CASSQEGDPNQPQHF. CDR3 DNA sequence: TGCGCCAGCAGCCAGGAGGGGGACCCCAATCAGCCCCAGCATTTT.

The chain couples TRBV20-1 to TRBJ1-2, with D hard to call. CDR1 DFQATT and CDR2 SNEGSKA come from the germline V gene (reference sequence). The ends were cut back, 6 bases at V and 10 bases at J, with 15 bases in the middle. The CDR3 contains 11 residues. Here the CDR3 DNA reads TGCAGTGCCCGAGAGGGATCAGTCTACACCTTC. Its protein product is CSAREGSVYTF.

In its sample, this clonotype was seen once. The rearrangement links TRBV12-3 or TRBV12-4 to TRBJ2-6, with a weak D call TRBD1 (6 bases). Trimming removed 1 base from V and 0 bases from J, with 7 bases in between. This CDR3 comprises 16 residues. Here the CDR3 DNA reads TGTGCCAGCAGTTTAGGGGACATCTCTGGGGCCAACGTCCTGACTTTC. It codes for CASSLGDISGANVLTF.

DNA for the CDR3: TGCAGCGGCTCTAGCGGGTTGGCTGAGCAGTTCTTC. This encodes CSGSSGLAEQFF. The chain links TRBV29-1 to TRBJ2-1; TRBD2 aligns across 8 bases. V was clipped by 7 bases and J by 9 bases; unmatched bases: 8. Looked up from germline, CDR1 is SQVTM and CDR2 is ANQGSEA. The CDR3 is made up of 12 amino acids.

The chain couples TRBV30 to TRBJ2-2; 12 bases align to TRBD2. V lost 3 bases, J lost 7 bases, and 9 bases stayed unmatched. The CDR3 is 16 amino acids. Germline V gene data show CDR1 as GTSNPN and CDR2 as SVGIG (reference sequence). The CDR3 DNA reads as TGTGCCTGGAGGCGACTAGCGGGGGATCGGGGCGGGGAGCTGTTTTTT. It encodes CAWRRLAGDRGGELFF.

The CDR3: CASSLSLGGGTEAFF. The CDR3 nucleotides are TGTGCCAGCAGTTTATCTCTGGGGGGAGGCACTGAAGCTTTCTTT. This rearrangement joins TRBV27 to TRBJ1-1; D perhaps matches TRBD1 (5 bases). V was clipped by 0 bases and J by 4 bases, with 12 bases between them. The CDR3 totals 15 residues. CDR1 is MNHEY and CDR2 is SMNVEV in the germline V gene (reference sequence).

The V call is TRBV4-1, the J call TRBJ2-6; D call uncertain. CDR1 and CDR2 from the germline V gene are MGHRA and YSYEKL. Between the trimmed V and J ends, which lost 1 base and 8 bases, there was a span of 15 bases. The CDR3 contains 16 residues. The DNA for the CDR3 is TGCGCCAGCAGCCAAGGTCCAGCAGGAGTCACCAACGTCCTGACTTTC. Its translation: CASSQGPAGVTNVLTF.

The chain links TRBV30 to TRBJ1-1; D not certain. The CDR3 covers 12 residues. V was clipped by 5 bases and J by 1 base, with 8 bases between them. In germline, CDR1 is GTSNPN, CDR2 SVGIG (reference sequence). The CDR3 reads CAWGSGNTEAFF. In nucleotides, the CDR3 is TGTGCCTGGGGATCGGGGAACACTGAAGCTTTCTTT.

The CDR3 is CASSFSRPGGATYNEQFF. The DNA for the CDR3 is TGTGCCAGCAGCTTCTCCCGCCCTGGGGGGGCCACCTACAATGAGCAGTTCTTC. The genes are TRBV13 and TRBJ2-1, with D possibly being TRBD2 (7 bases). CDR3 size: 18 residues. V was clipped by 3 bases and J by 2 bases, with 20 bases between them. Germline loops: CDR1 PRHDT, CDR2 FYEKMQ (reference sequence).

The rearrangement joins TRBV20-1 to TRBJ1-1, with D unresolved. V was clipped by 8 bases and J by 4 bases, with 23 bases between them. CDR3 size: 15 residues. Germline CDR1 reads DFQATT; CDR2 reads SNEGSKA (reference sequence). The CDR3 DNA reads TGCAGTCTCCGGTTGAGTGGGCGGTGGGGCACTGAAGCTTTCTTT. This encodes CSLRLSGRWGTEAFF.

The V and J genes are TRBV4-1 and TRBJ1-2, with 8 bases fitting TRBD1. The germline V gene encodes CDR1 MGHRA and CDR2 YSYEKL. The CDR3 length is 15 residues. The ends lost 0 bases at V and 5 bases at J; junction bases unmatched: 5. In DNA, the CDR3 is TGCGCCAGCAGCCAAGATGCGGGACAGGCTTATGGCTACACCTTC. Protein: CASSQDAGQAYGYTF.

This chain uses TRBV30 with TRBJ1-1, with 7 nucleotides matching TRBD1. V was pared by 1 base and J by 0 bases, with 14 bases of the junction left unmatched. Looked up from germline, CDR1 is GTSNPN and CDR2 is SVGIG (reference sequence). The CDR3 loop spans 18 amino acids. The CDR3 DNA reads as TGTGCCTGGAGTGAGCCAGGGGGGCGCGAGGATATGAACACTGAAGCTTTCTTT. Its protein is CAWSEPGGREDMNTEAFF.